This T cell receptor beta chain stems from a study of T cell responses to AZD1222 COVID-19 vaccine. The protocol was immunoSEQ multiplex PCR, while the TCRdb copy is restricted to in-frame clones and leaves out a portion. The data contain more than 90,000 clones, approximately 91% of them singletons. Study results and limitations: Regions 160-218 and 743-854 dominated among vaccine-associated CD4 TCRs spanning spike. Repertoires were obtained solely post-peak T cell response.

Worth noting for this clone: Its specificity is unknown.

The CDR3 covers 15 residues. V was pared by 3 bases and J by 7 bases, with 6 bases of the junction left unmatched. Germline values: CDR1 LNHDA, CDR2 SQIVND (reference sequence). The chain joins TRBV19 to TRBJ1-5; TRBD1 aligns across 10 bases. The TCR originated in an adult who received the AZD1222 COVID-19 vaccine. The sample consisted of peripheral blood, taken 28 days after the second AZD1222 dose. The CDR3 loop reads CASSIDRGLEQPQHF. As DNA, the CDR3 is TGTGCCAGTAGTATTGACAGGGGGCTGGAACAGCCCCAGCATTTT.